These 20 T cell receptor beta chains came from one sample sequenced in a study of TIL therapy for anti-PD-1-resistant metastatic lung cancer. Time point indicated: pre-treatment sample, taken before nivolumab and TIL therapy. Tumor tissue came from excised metastases, mostly pleural nodules or supraclavicular lymph nodes. The libraries were made with immunoSEQ v3. Libraries were prepared by immunoSEQ multiplex PCR; TCRdb keeps only in-frame clonotypes and omits some of them. The repertoire includes about 100,000 clones, 55% to 75% of them detected once, and over 9.5% sits in the top ten. The source was tumor tissue, collected at baseline. The receptors here all came from a person aged 25-85 years with non-small cell lung cancer.

This clone was observed at least ten times. This chain uses TRBV6-2 or TRBV6-3 with TRBJ2-7, with 7 bases identical to TRBD1. The CDR3 spans 13 residues. Germline V CDR1 and CDR2: MNHEY, SVGEGT. Trimming cost V 6 bases and J 5 bases; bases outside gene matches: 7. The CDR3 protein is CASSSTGNNEQYF. The CDR3 DNA reads as TGTGCCAGCAGCTCGACAGGGAATAACGAGCAGTACTTC.

V usage is TRBV19 and J usage is TRBJ2-3; 7 nucleotides agree with TRBD2. V lost 9 bases, J lost 2 bases, and 2 bases stayed unmatched. There are 12 residues in the CDR3. Germline V gives CDR1 LNHDA, CDR2 SQIVND (reference sequence). The CDR3: CASRDYTDTQYF. The CDR3 DNA follows: TGTGCCAGCAGGGACTACACAGATACGCAGTATTTT. The variable domain in full, with the rest retrieved from reference TRBV19 and TRBJ2-3, is DGGITQSPKYLFRKEGQNVTLSCEQNLNHDAMYWYRQDPGQGLRLIYYSQIVNDFQKGDIAEGYSVSREKKESFPLTVTSAQKNPTAFYLCASRDYTDTQYFGPGTRLTVL.

On this clone: The junction does not match germline at one end; this may be a read error. The chain has TRBV2 and TRBJ2-3; unclear D gene. CDR1 and CDR2 from the germline V gene are SNHLY and FYNNEI. The CDR3 covers 10 residues. This CDR3 is CASSLTGRDF. The CDR3 coding sequence is TGTGCCAGCAGCCTCACCGGCCGGGATTTT.

A few counts support this clone. The rearrangement uses TRBV12-3 or TRBV12-4 and TRBJ1-1; D is unclear. CDR3 length: 13 residues. Trimming shortened V by 3 bases and J by 4 bases, and 9 bases separated the two germline ends. The DNA of the CDR3 is TGTGCCAGCAGTTTTCCCACCATCACTGAAGCTTTCTTT. Its protein is CASSFPTITEAFF.

The chain links TRBV9 to TRBJ2-5, with D unclear. Per the germline V gene, CDR1 is SGDLS and CDR2 is YYNGEE. CDR3 size: 14 residues. The V end was cut by 0 bases, the J end by 8 bases, with 14 bases between. This CDR3 is CASSVESWDGTQYF. Written as DNA, the CDR3 is TGTGCCAGCAGCGTAGAAAGTTGGGATGGAACCCAGTACTTC.

This CDR3 is CASSQGRAVGEKLFF. For the CDR3, the DNA is TGTGCCAGCAGCCAGGGAAGGGCGGTAGGCGAAAAACTGTTTTTT. The rearrangement uses TRBV4-2 and TRBJ1-4; no definite D call. CDR1 is LGHNA and CDR2 is YNFKEQ in the germline V gene. This CDR3 has 15 residues. The germline V and J ends were trimmed by 3 bases and 8 bases, with 16 bases remaining between them.

The CDR3 reads CASSLRLGTTYNEQFF. CDR3 sequence (DNA): TGTGCCAGCAGCTTGCGACTCGGGACAACTTACAATGAGCAGTTCTTC. V and J are TRBV11-2 and TRBJ2-1, with D possibly matching TRBD1 (6 bases). The CDR3 spans 16 residues. V lost 3 bases and J lost 4, with 16 bases in between. The germline V gene encodes CDR1 SGHAT and CDR2 FQNNGV.

For this clone: This CDR3 is also generated by other DNA sequences in the sample. This rearrangement joins TRBV10-3 to TRBJ2-5, with D perhaps TRBD1 (5 bases). V gave up 3 bases and J gave up 3 bases, with 5 bases separating them. Germline V gene data show CDR1 as ENHRY and CDR2 as SYGVKD. The CDR3 extends over 12 amino acids. The CDR3 DNA follows: TGTGCCATCAGTGACAGGGAAGAGACCCAGTACTTC. Its protein is CAISDREETQYF.

This clone appeared a few times. The V gene is TRBV5-1, the J gene TRBJ2-5, with TRBD2 matching 9 bases. After removal of 1 base from V and 2 bases from J, the junction contained 0 bases not matched to a gene. In germline, CDR1 is SGHRS, CDR2 YFSETQ. This CDR3 comprises 14 residues. This chain's CDR3 is CASSLLAGQETQYF. DNA for the CDR3: TGCGCCAGCAGCTTGCTAGCGGGGCAAGAGACCCAGTACTTC.

This chain joins TRBV15 and TRBJ2-7, with D tentatively TRBD2 (5 bases). Germline V CDR1 and CDR2: LNHNV, YYDKDF (reference sequence). The CDR3 has 14 residues. Trimming removed 0 bases at V and 3 bases at J, with 9 bases between. The CDR3: CATSRDTGFYEQYF. The CDR3 DNA reads TGTGCCACCAGCAGAGATACGGGATTCTACGAGCAGTACTTC.

The V and J genes are TRBV30 and TRBJ2-4; no definite D call. Germline CDR1 is GTSNPN and CDR2 is SVGIG (reference sequence). The CDR3 has 18 amino acids. V dropped 3 bases and J dropped 6 bases, with 27 bases sitting between them. The CDR3 loop reads CAWSPKASGVRRGNIQYF. The CDR3 bases are TGTGCCTGGAGCCCAAAGGCTTCTGGCGTACGCCGAGGAAACATTCAGTACTTC. The full variable domain, with the rest looked up from reference TRBV30 and TRBJ2-4, is SQTIHQWPATLVQPVGSPLSLECTVEGTSNPNLYWYRQAAGRGLQLLFYSVGIGQISSEVPQNLSASRPQDRQFILSSKKLLLSDSGFYLCAWSPKASGVRRGNIQYFGAGTRLSVL.

The chain links TRBV19 to TRBJ2-1; 10 positions agree with TRBD2. Germline assignment: CDR1 LNHDA and CDR2 SQIVND (reference sequence). The J segment lost 3 bases and the V segment lost 4 bases, leaving 12 bases of the junction unmatched. The CDR3 extends over 18 amino acids. The CDR3 spells CASSKERAAGGYYNEQFF. CDR3 in DNA: TGTGCCAGTAGTAAGGAGAGGGCAGCGGGAGGGTACTACAATGAGCAGTTCTTC. Full variable domain (missing parts from reference TRBV19 and TRBJ2-1): DGGITQSPKYLFRKEGQNVTLSCEQNLNHDAMYWYRQDPGQGLRLIYYSQIVNDFQKGDIAEGYSVSREKKESFPLTVTSAQKNPTAFYLCASSKERAAGGYYNEQFFGPGTRLTVL.

The chain uses TRBV2 and TRBJ2-5, with 8 bases matching TRBD2. Germline V gene data show CDR1 as SNHLY and CDR2 as FYNNEI. The CDR3 runs to 13 residues. The junction had 7 bases not matched to a gene; V was cut back by 8 bases and J by 5 bases. The CDR3 protein is CASPRGAGETQYF. The CDR3 region has the DNA TGTGCCAGCCCGCGGGGGGCCGGGGAGACCCAGTACTTC.

The rearrangement joins TRBV24-1 to TRBJ1-2; 8 bases are shared with TRBD1. The CDR3 length is 14 residues. Germline trimming cut 4 bases from V and 8 bases from J; bases unmatched to any gene: 8. The germline V gene has CDR1 KGHDR and CDR2 SFDVKD. The DNA for the CDR3 is TGTGCCACCAGTGACGTCGGACAGGGTCACGGCTACACCTTC. It translates to CATSDVGQGHGYTF.

This clone was seen only a few times. The rearrangement joins TRBV9 to TRBJ2-7; D gene uncertain. Germline V gene sequence: CDR1 SGDLS, CDR2 YYNGEE. Between the trimmed V and J ends, which lost 6 bases and 0 bases, there was a span of 16 bases. The CDR3 has 15 residues. In nucleotides, the CDR3 is TGTGCCAGCACCTACCCATTGCCTCACTCCTACGAGCAGTACTTC. Its translation is CASTYPLPHSYEQYF.

This rearrangement joins TRBV19 to TRBJ1-1; D not certain. With 9 bases removed from V and 6 bases from J, the gap between germline ends came to 14 bases. The CDR3 loop spans 12 amino acids. Germline assignment: CDR1 LNHDA and CDR2 SQIVND (reference sequence). CDR3 DNA sequence: TGTGCCAGCTCACGGGAGGGTCCTGAAGCTTTCTTT. Its protein is CASSREGPEAFF.

The chain employs TRBV5-1 and TRBJ2-1; no clear D. CDR3 length: 15 amino acids. Germline V CDR1 and CDR2: SGHRS, YFSETQ. The V gene lost 0 bases and the J gene lost 9 bases, with 16 bases spanning the gap. The DNA for the CDR3 is TGCGCCAGCAGCTTGGTGGCCAGCCCCGAGTCTGAGCAGTTCTTC. This codes for CASSLVASPESEQFF.

Of note for this clone: This CDR3 is also generated by other DNA sequences in the sample. The CDR3: CAWSVTGAGANVLTF. The CDR3 DNA is TGTGCCTGGAGTGTCACAGGAGCTGGGGCCAACGTCCTGACTTTC. V gene TRBV30 combines with J gene TRBJ2-6; a possible D gene is TRBD1 (5 bases). V lost 0 bases to trimming and J lost 2 bases, with 8 bases between them. The CDR3 runs 15 residues. Germline V gene sequence: CDR1 GTSNPN, CDR2 SVGIG (reference sequence).

V is TRBV7-2 and J is TRBJ1-1; unclear D gene. Germline-derived CDR1 and CDR2 are SGHTA and FQGNSA. Trimming pared 0 bases from V and 0 bases from J, leaving 8 bases between. The CDR3 contains 15 residues. This CDR3 is CASSLATGLNTEAFF. The CDR3 DNA follows: TGTGCCAGCAGCTTAGCGACTGGTTTGAACACTGAAGCTTTCTTT.

This rearrangement joins TRBV28 to TRBJ2-2; D is ambiguous. The CDR3 runs 14 residues. The germline V and J ends were trimmed by 8 bases and 1 base, with 11 bases remaining between them. CDR1 is MDHEN, CDR2 SYDVKM, per germline. The CDR3 region is CASYGQENTGELFF. CDR3 bases: TGTGCCAGCTACGGCCAAGAGAACACCGGGGAGCTGTTTTTT.